The 20 T cell receptor beta chains below come from one sample, sequenced in a study of PD-L1 blockade in urothelial cancer. Measured with immunoSEQ multiplex PCR; TCRdb has only the in-frame clones, and not every one. Here the sample spans about 39,000 clones, 75% to 90% being singletons. The input for sequencing was PBMCs, taken around atezolizumab (anti-PD-L1) treatment. The receptors come from a man in his 60s with urothelial cancer.

V gene TRBV7-2 combines with J gene TRBJ2-5; a weak D match, TRBD2 (6 bases). CDR1 SGHTA and CDR2 FQGNSA come from the germline V gene. The V end was cut by 0 bases, the J end by 4 bases, with 9 bases between. The CDR3 totals 14 residues. CDR3 in DNA: TGTGCCAGCAGCTTAGCGGGGGGTGGAGAGACCCAGTACTTC. It yields the protein CASSLAGGGETQYF. Filled out from reference TRBV7-2 and TRBJ2-5, the complete variable domain reads GAGVSQSPSNKVTEKGKDVELRCDPISGHTALYWYRQSLGQGLEFLIYFQGNSAPDKSGLPSDRFSAERTGGSVSTLTIQRTQQEDSAVYLCASSLAGGGETQYFGPGTRLLVL.

This chain links TRBV4-2 with TRBJ2-7; 7 positions agree with TRBD1. The V gene end was trimmed by 1 base and the J gene end by 0 bases; junction bases not matched to a gene: 0. The CDR3 extends over 14 amino acids. Germline CDR1 is LGHNA and CDR2 is YNFKEQ. DNA of the CDR3: TGTGCCAGCAGCCAAGGACAGGGCTCCTACGAGCAGTACTTC. Translating it yields CASSQGQGSYEQYF.

The chain uses TRBV28 and TRBJ2-2, with D perhaps matching TRBD1 (6 bases). CDR1 and CDR2 from the germline V gene are MDHEN and SYDVKM. The CDR3 runs 15 residues. V was pared by 7 bases and J by 5 bases, with 17 bases between. For the CDR3, the DNA is TGTGCCAGCACCCAACAGGGAAGGAGGACCGGGGAGCTGTTTTTT. The encoded protein is CASTQQGRRTGELFF.

The chain employs TRBV30 and TRBJ1-1; TRBD1 agrees at 8 bases. Germline V lookup: CDR1 GTSNPN, CDR2 SVGIG (reference sequence). The CDR3 runs 13 residues. The ends lost 5 bases at V and 6 bases at J; junction bases unmatched: 8. This chain's CDR3 is CAWDQGAGAEAFF. In nucleotides, the CDR3 is TGTGCCTGGGACCAGGGGGCGGGAGCTGAAGCTTTCTTT.

The J gene is TRBJ2-7, the V gene TRBV5-1; 11 nucleotides line up with TRBD2. The J segment lost 4 bases and the V segment lost 6 bases, leaving 3 bases of the junction unmatched. The V gene's germline CDR1 is SGHRS and CDR2 YFSETQ. The CDR3 is 13 amino acids. The CDR3 loop is CASTGTSGYEQYF. The CDR3 nucleotides are TGCGCCAGCACCGGGACTAGCGGATACGAGCAGTACTTC.

The V call is TRBV5-4, the J call TRBJ1-2; no clear D gene. Trimming stripped 0 bases from V and 8 bases from J, with 20 bases between. CDR1 is SGHNT and CDR2 is YYREEE in the germline V gene (reference sequence). This CDR3 spans 16 amino acids. The CDR3 sequence: CASSLAIGREGWGYTF. The DNA of the CDR3 is TGTGCCAGCAGCTTGGCCATCGGAAGAGAGGGTTGGGGCTACACCTTC.

The chain is built from TRBV5-1 and TRBJ2-7; 8 bases align to TRBD1. This CDR3 spans 13 amino acids. Trimming cost V 1 base and J 3 bases; bases outside gene matches: 0. CDR1 is SGHRS, CDR2 YFSETQ, per germline. This CDR3 is CASSLTGGYEQYF. The CDR3 nucleotides are TGCGCCAGCAGCTTGACAGGGGGCTACGAGCAGTACTTC. The variable domain in full, completed from reference TRBV5-1 and TRBJ2-7, reads KAGVTQTPRYLIKTRGQQVTLSCSPISGHRSVSWYQQTPGQGLQFLFEYFSETQRNKGNFPGRFSGRQFSNSRSEMNVSTLELGDSALYLCASSLTGGYEQYFGPGTRLTVT.

The chain links TRBV30 to TRBJ2-7; D may be TRBD1 (6 bases). Germline loops: CDR1 GTSNPN, CDR2 SVGIG (reference sequence). The V end lost 5 bases, the J end lost 7 bases, and 15 bases lay between the germline ends. The CDR3 covers 12 residues. CDR3 sequence: CAWLTGLGEQYF. CDR3 in DNA: TGTGCCTGGTTGACAGGTCTTGGAGAGCAGTACTTC.

The sample holds a few counts of this clone. This sequence joins TRBV19 and TRBJ2-1; 7 bases line up with TRBD2. Germline V gene lookup returns CDR1 LNHDA and CDR2 SQIVND (reference sequence). The CDR3 runs to 14 residues. V dropped 4 bases and J dropped 8; count of bases not matched to a gene: 8. DNA of the CDR3: TGTGCCAGTAGTAGCCCGCGGGAGTCCGATGAGCAGTTCTTC. This encodes CASSSPRESDEQFF.

The rearrangement links TRBV5-5 to TRBJ1-6; tentatively, D is TRBD1 (5 bases). The germline V gene encodes CDR1 SGHKS and CDR2 YYEKEE (reference sequence). This CDR3 is 15 amino acids long. V shed 2 bases and J shed 9 bases, with 15 bases lying between them. For the CDR3, the DNA is TGTGCCAGCAGCTTAGAGGCAGGGAGGATTTCACCCCTCCACTTT. Its translation is CASSLEAGRISPLHF.

This chain links TRBV4-1 with TRBJ2-7, with 10 bases identical to TRBD1. This CDR3 spans 15 amino acids. The ends lost 3 bases at V and 6 bases at J; junction bases unmatched: 8. The germline V gene encodes CDR1 MGHRA and CDR2 YSYEKL. Here the CDR3 DNA reads TGCGCCAGCAGCCACCCGACAGGGGGCTCAGCCGAGCAGTACTTC. This sequence encodes CASSHPTGGSAEQYF.

This chain links TRBV7-2 with TRBJ2-5, with D perhaps matching TRBD2 (6 bases). The V end was cut by 1 base, the J end by 5 bases, with 14 bases between. This CDR3 is 15 amino acids long. Germline CDR1 and CDR2: SGHTA and FQGNSA. CDR3 nucleotides: TGTGCCAGCAGCTTAGGGACTACCGGCCCCGAGACCCAGTACTTC. As protein: CASSLGTTGPETQYF.

The V call is TRBV2, the J call TRBJ1-2; 12 bases map to TRBD1. The V and J ends lost 4 bases and 5 bases, in that order; junction bases with no gene match: 2. Germline CDR1 reads SNHLY; CDR2 reads FYNNEI. The CDR3 covers 14 residues. The CDR3 region has the DNA TGTGCCAGCAGTGGGGACAGGGGGCGGTATGGCTACACCTTC. Residues: CASSGDRGRYGYTF.

This clone was seen only once. This chain links TRBV7-8 with TRBJ2-3, with 7 nucleotides matching TRBD2. The CDR3 runs to 17 residues. Per the germline V gene, CDR1 is SGHVS and CDR2 is FQNEAQ. V lost 2 bases, J lost 0 bases, and 8 bases stayed unmatched. The DNA for the CDR3 is TGTGCCAGCAGCTTATTTGTTACGGGGGGTAGCACAGATACGCAGTATTTT. This sequence encodes CASSLFVTGGSTDTQYF.

The V gene is TRBV18, the J gene TRBJ2-5, with 8 bases that match TRBD1. With 3 bases clipped from V and 5 bases from J, the junction kept 5 bases outside the gene matches. The V gene's germline CDR1 is KGHSH and CDR2 LQKENI. The CDR3 is 14 amino acids. The CDR3 loop reads CASSPDRVHETQYF. In nucleotides, the CDR3 is TGTGCCAGCTCACCGGACAGGGTCCACGAGACCCAGTACTTC. The full variable domain, rest sourced from reference TRBV18 and TRBJ2-5, is NAGVMQNPRHLVRRRGQEARLRCSPMKGHSHVYWYRQLPEEGLKFMVYLQKENIIDESGMPKERFSAEFPKEGPSILRIQQVVRGDSAAYFCASSPDRVHETQYFGPGTRLLVL.

The chain has TRBV18 and TRBJ2-7; D is possibly TRBD2 (5 bases). Trimming removed 2 bases from V and 5 bases from J, with 10 bases in between. This CDR3 region has 13 residues. Germline V gene data show CDR1 as KGHSH and CDR2 as LQKENI. The CDR3 DNA reads TGTGCCAGCTCACCAATAAGCGGTAACGAGCAGTACTTC. This encodes CASSPISGNEQYF.

CDR3: CASSPRQGTSYYTF. The CDR3 region has the DNA TGTGCCAGCAGTCCAAGACAGGGGACTTCGTACTACACCTTC. The rearrangement joins TRBV27 to TRBJ1-2, with 8 bases fitting TRBD1. CDR1 and CDR2 from the germline V gene are MNHEY and SMNVEV (reference sequence). The CDR3 has 14 amino acids. Trimming cost V 5 bases and J 10 bases; bases outside gene matches: 12.

The CDR3 loop is CAWSQWLRTEAFF. The CDR3 coding sequence is TGTGCCTGGAGCCAGTGGCTGAGGACTGAAGCTTTCTTT. The rearrangement uses TRBV30 and TRBJ1-1; no reliable D call. The CDR3 consists of 13 residues. In germline, CDR1 is GTSNPN, CDR2 SVGIG (reference sequence). V was pared by 3 bases and J by 5 bases, with 13 bases between.

The chain carries TRBV5-4 and TRBJ2-5, with 9 bases matching TRBD2. V shed 0 bases and J 3 bases; nucleotides not matched to a gene: 6. The CDR3 has 16 amino acids. CDR1 and CDR2 from the germline V gene are SGHNT and YYREEE (reference sequence). CDR3 amino acids: CASSLARAGGKETQYF. The CDR3 bases are TGTGCCAGCAGCTTGGCGCGAGCGGGAGGAAAAGAGACCCAGTACTTC.

The chain recombines TRBV6-5 with TRBJ1-2; TRBD1 is a possible D gene (6 bases). The germline CDR1 and CDR2 sequences are MNHEY and SVGAGI. The germline V and J ends were trimmed by 6 bases and 2 bases, with 10 bases remaining between them. The CDR3 is 13 residues long. The CDR3 DNA reads as TGTGCCAGCAGCGAAACAGGGAACTATGGCTACACCTTC. Its translation: CASSETGNYGYTF.